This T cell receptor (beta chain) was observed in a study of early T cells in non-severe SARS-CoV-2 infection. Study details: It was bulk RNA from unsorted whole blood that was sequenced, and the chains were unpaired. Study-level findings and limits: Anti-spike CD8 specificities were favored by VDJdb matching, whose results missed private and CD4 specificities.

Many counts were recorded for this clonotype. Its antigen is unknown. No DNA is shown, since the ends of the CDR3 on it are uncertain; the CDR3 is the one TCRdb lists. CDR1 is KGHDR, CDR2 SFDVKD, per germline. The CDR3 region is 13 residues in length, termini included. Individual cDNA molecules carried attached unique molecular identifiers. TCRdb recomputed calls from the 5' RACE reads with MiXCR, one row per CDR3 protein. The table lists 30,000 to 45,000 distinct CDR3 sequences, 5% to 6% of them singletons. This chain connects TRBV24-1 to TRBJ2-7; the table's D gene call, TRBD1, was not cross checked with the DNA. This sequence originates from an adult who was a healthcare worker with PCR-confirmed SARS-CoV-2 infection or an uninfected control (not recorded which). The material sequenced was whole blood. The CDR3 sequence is CATSVPGRYEQYF.